This entry describes one T cell receptor (beta chain). The data originate from a study of T cells after somatic rescue of genetic block. Trimming cost V 0 bases and J 5 bases, with 13 bases left between them. The CDR3 extends over 15 amino acids. Germline V gene data show CDR1 as SGHAT and CDR2 as FQNNGV. TCRdb keeps only in-frame clones here, not all; method: immunoSEQ multiplex PCR. The sample carries approximately 110,000 clones, 85% to 95% recorded once. Material for sequencing was peripheral blood mononuclear cells (PBMCs). The origin of this receptor is a woman aged 18-29 years. The chain couples TRBV11-2 to TRBJ2-5, with D perhaps matching TRBD2 (5 bases). CDR3 residues: CASSLDNASWETQYF. CDR3 DNA: TGTGCCAGCAGCTTAGATAATGCTAGCTGGGAGACCCAGTACTTC.